Given below is one T cell receptor beta chain in context. Antigen specificity is unknown. The data were taken from a study of cytomegalovirus exposure and HLA in healthy donors. Whole-study results and caveats: Previously analyzed data showed that most TCR beta V segments were productive at a frequency of about 87% or about 30%. One variant, a missense change in DCLRE1C, was linked in a later analysis to TCR beta V- and J-gene trimming. Sequencing likely produced, as an artifact, a cluster of highly shared sequence variants.

The PCR had 60 Vbeta and 13 Jbeta primers. Authors' methods: There were about 80 million unique TCR beta chains by a later count, and approximately 12 million of them were shared. The method was immunoSEQ multiplex PCR; TCRdb's version includes in-frame clones alone and lacks a portion of them. V, J and clone size are those of that table, while D and trimming were read from the DNA. The data show around 150,000 clones, with approximately 80% seen just once and about 7% held by the top ten. Germline CDR1 reads LNHDA; CDR2 reads SQIVND (reference sequence). The CDR3 contains 12 residues. V lost 8 bases and J lost 3, with 10 bases in between.

This receptor was obtained from a woman between 25 and 40 years old in good health and CMV-seropositive. The material sequenced was PBMCs. The V call is TRBV19, the J call TRBJ1-2; TRBD1 might be the D (5 bases). The CDR3 DNA follows: TGTGCCAGTCAGGGCACCGACTATGGCTACACCTTC. This gives the protein CASQGTDYGYTF.